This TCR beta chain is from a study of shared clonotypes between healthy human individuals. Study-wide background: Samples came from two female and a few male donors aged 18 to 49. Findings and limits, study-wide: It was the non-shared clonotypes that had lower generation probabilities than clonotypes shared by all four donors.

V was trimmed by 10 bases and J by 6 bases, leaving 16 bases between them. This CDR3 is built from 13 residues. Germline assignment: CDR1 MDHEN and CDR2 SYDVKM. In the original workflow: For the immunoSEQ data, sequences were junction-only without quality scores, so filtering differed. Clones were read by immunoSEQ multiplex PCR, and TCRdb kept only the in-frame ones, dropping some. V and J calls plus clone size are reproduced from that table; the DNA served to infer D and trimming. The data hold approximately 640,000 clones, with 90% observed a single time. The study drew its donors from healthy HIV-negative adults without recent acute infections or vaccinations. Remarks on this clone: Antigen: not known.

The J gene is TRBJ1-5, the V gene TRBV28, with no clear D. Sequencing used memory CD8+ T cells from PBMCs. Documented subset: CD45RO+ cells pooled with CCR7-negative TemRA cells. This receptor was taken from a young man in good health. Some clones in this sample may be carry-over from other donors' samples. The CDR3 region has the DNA TGTGCCACAAAAAAACCGGCAGTTCAGCCCCAGCATTTT. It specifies CATKKPAVQPQHF.